A single sample gave rise to the 12 T cell receptor beta chains below, sequenced in a study of T-cell reconstitution after alpha-beta-depleted transplantation in children. During its preparation, the TCRbeta library received unique molecular identifiers. TCRdb independently ran MiXCR on the PCR reads; one entry per CDR3 protein. The data contain a few hundred thousand distinct CDR3 sequences, 27% of them seen just once; the ten biggest clones take up 30% to 40%. The starting material was PBMCs, obtained before TCRalphabeta/CD19-depleted stem cell transplant. The receptors come from a boy in the first two years of life with Wiskott-Aldrich syndrome, due to receive a stem cell transplant.

The chain joins TRBV5-1 to TRBJ2-1; D possibly corresponds to TRBD2 (5 bases). The CDR3 runs 14 residues. The V gene lost 0 bases and the J gene lost 7 bases, with 11 bases spanning the gap. CDR1 is SGHRS and CDR2 is YFSETQ in the germline V gene. The DNA for the CDR3 is TGCGCCAGCAGCTTGGCGGGTAGGACTAATGAGCAGTTCTTC. Its protein product is CASSLAGRTNEQFF.

This clonotype has just a few counts. The chain carries TRBV4-2 and TRBJ2-3; 12 bases are shared with TRBD2. The J segment lost 3 bases and the V segment lost 0 bases, leaving 10 bases of the junction unmatched. CDR1 and CDR2 from the germline V gene are LGHNA and YNFKEQ. CDR3 size: 19 residues. The CDR3 protein is CASSQDRLAGVIETDTQYF. The CDR3 DNA is TGTGCCAGCAGCCAAGATAGACTAGCGGGAGTAATTGAGACAGATACGCAGTATTTT.

With regard to this clonotype: The junction departs from the called germline gene at one end, perhaps through a read error. The J gene is TRBJ2-2, the V gene TRBV12-5, with 7 positions matching TRBD2. The CDR3 totals 16 residues. From germline, CDR1 is LGHNT and CDR2 FRNRAP. CDR3 in DNA: TGTGCTAGTGGGTTGGACGTGGCGGGAGTCCCCGGGGAGCTGTTTTTT. Protein product: CASGLDVAGVPGELFF.

This clonotype has a handful of counts. The chain recombines TRBV5-1 with TRBJ2-1; 7 bases map to TRBD2. The junction had 4 bases not matched to a gene; V was cut back by 4 bases and J by 0 bases. The CDR3 totals 15 residues. Germline values: CDR1 SGHRS, CDR2 YFSETQ. The CDR3 here is CASSVRDYSYNEQFF. CDR3 DNA sequence: TGCGCCAGCAGCGTTCGGGACTACTCCTACAATGAGCAGTTCTTC.

This clonotype was counted a few times. This rearrangement joins TRBV20-1 to TRBJ2-3; TRBD2 matches 14 bases. CDR3 length equals 13 residues. After removal of 1 base from V and 12 bases from J, the junction contained 3 bases not matched to a gene. Germline CDR1 reads DFQATT; CDR2 reads SNEGSKA (reference sequence). The CDR3 sequence: CSARGTSGRNQYF. CDR3 nucleotides: TGCAGTGCTAGAGGGACTAGCGGGAGGAATCAGTATTTT.

V and J are TRBV5-1 and TRBJ2-1; D is undetermined. This CDR3 region has 14 residues. V lost 4 bases and J 5 bases, leaving 13 bases between the germline ends. In germline, CDR1 is SGHRS, CDR2 YFSETQ. CDR3 coding DNA: TGCGCCAGCAGCCTCGGCAGCGCGGACAATGAGCAGTTCTTC. Residues: CASSLGSADNEQFF.

The chain couples TRBV7-2 to TRBJ2-1, with TRBD2 matching over 14 bases. There are 17 residues in the CDR3. Trimming removed 3 bases from V and 3 bases from J; junction bases left unmatched: 4. CDR1 and CDR2 from the germline V gene are SGHTA and FQGNSA. The CDR3: CASSFLGLAGDYNEQFF. The CDR3 DNA reads as TGTGCCAGCAGCTTCCTGGGACTAGCGGGGGACTACAATGAGCAGTTCTTC.

Only a few counts were recorded for this clonotype. The chain couples TRBV27 to TRBJ2-1; 11 bases agree with TRBD2. CDR1 is MNHEY and CDR2 is SMNVEV in the germline V gene (reference sequence). The CDR3 covers 14 residues. V was pared by 5 bases and J by 7 bases, with 4 bases of the junction left unmatched. CDR3 amino acids: CASSATSGRNEQFF. The CDR3 DNA reads as TGTGCCAGCAGTGCTACTAGCGGGAGAAATGAGCAGTTCTTC.

This clonotype has just a few counts. The V and J genes are TRBV20-1 and TRBJ1-5; tentatively, D is TRBD1 (5 bases). The length of the CDR3 is 12 residues. With 6 bases removed from V and 5 bases from J, the gap between germline ends came to 11 bases. In germline, CDR1 is DFQATT, CDR2 SNEGSKA (reference sequence). CDR3 region: CSALRGDQPQHF. The CDR3 DNA sequence: TGCAGTGCGTTACGAGGGGATCAGCCCCAGCATTTT.

This chain uses TRBV20-1 with TRBJ2-5; no clear D. CDR3 length: 12 residues. Germline assignment: CDR1 DFQATT and CDR2 SNEGSKA (reference sequence). V was cut by 3 bases and J by 4 bases, with 9 bases left in between. CDR3 residues: CSASNARETQYF. CDR3 nucleotides: TGCAGTGCTAGCAACGCCAGAGAGACCCAGTACTTC.

The rearrangement joins TRBV25-1 to TRBJ2-1; D is unclear. There are 12 residues in the CDR3. V gave up 3 bases and J gave up 6 bases, with 6 bases separating them. CDR1 MGHDK and CDR2 SYGVNS come from the germline V gene. The DNA for the CDR3 is TGTGCCAGCAGTGATAGTCTCAATGAGCAGTTCTTC. Translating it yields CASSDSLNEQFF.

This clonotype was seen more than once but under ten times. This chain connects TRBV9 to TRBJ1-2; 7 bases map to TRBD1. This CDR3 is built from 16 residues. Losses at the gene ends were 2 bases for V and 1 base for J; bases not matched to a gene: 8. Germline lookup yields CDR1 SGDLS and CDR2 YYNGEE. The CDR3 nucleotides read TGTGCCAGCAGCGTTGCCGGGACAGTTGGTAACTATGGCTACACCTTC. Encoded protein: CASSVAGTVGNYGYTF. Full variable domain (outside the CDR3, taken from reference TRBV9 and TRBJ1-2): DSGVTQTPKHLITATGQRVTLRCSPRSGDLSVYWYQQSLDQGLQFLIQYYNGEERAKGNILERFSAQQFPDLHSELNLSSLELGDSALYFCASSVAGTVGNYGYTFGSGTRLTVV.